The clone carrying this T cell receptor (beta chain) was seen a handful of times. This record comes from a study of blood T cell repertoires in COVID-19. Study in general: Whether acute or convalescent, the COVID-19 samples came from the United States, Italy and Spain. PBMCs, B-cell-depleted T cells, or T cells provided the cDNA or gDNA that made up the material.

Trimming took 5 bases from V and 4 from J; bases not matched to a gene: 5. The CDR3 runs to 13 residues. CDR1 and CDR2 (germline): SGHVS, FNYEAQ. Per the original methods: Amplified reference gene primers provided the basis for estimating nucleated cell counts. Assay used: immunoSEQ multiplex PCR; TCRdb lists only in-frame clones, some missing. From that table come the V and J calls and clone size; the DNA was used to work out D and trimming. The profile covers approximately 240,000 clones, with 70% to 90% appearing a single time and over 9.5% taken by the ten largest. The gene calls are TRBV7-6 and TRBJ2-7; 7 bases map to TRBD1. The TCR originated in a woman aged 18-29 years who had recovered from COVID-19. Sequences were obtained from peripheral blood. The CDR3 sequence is CASSPGGGYEQYF. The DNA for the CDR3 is TGTGCCAGCAGCCCAGGGGGTGGATACGAGCAGTACTTC.